This T cell receptor beta chain comes out of a study of cytomegalovirus exposure and HLA in healthy donors. The CDR3 is made up of 12 amino acids. V was pared by 6 bases and J by 5 bases, with 10 bases between. Germline CDR1 reads LGHNT; CDR2 reads FRNRAP. The PCR ran on 60 Vbeta and 13 Jbeta primers. TCRdb keeps only in-frame clones here, not all; method: immunoSEQ multiplex PCR. Counted here are about 200,000 clones, less than 85% occurring once; the ten biggest clones make up approximately 1.4%. Overall study results and limits: Despite most TCR sequences being rare, some public TCRs occurred in many donors. Testing in vitro showed a few CMV-associated chains specific for CMV antigens. Later work found most CMV-associated TCR beta chains apparently HLA-restricted.

A remark on this clone: Its antigen remains unknown.

The receptor comes from a girl between 5 and 17 years old in good health and CMV-seropositive. The chain is built from TRBV12-5 and TRBJ2-5; TRBD2 is a possible D gene (5 bases). The sample comprised PBMCs. The CDR3 reads CASGRVGETQYF. The CDR3 DNA reads TGTGCTAGTGGGAGGGTTGGGGAGACCCAGTACTTC.